These 10 T cell receptor beta chains share one sample of origin, sequenced in a study of blood T cell repertoires in COVID-19. Measured with immunoSEQ multiplex PCR; TCRdb has only the in-frame clones, and not every one. The sample has about 67,000 clones; around nine tenths are singletons. Sequencing input: peripheral blood. Receptors were obtained from a woman aged 80 or over with acute or convalescent COVID-19.

J is TRBJ1-4 and V is TRBV7-2, with D perhaps TRBD1 (5 bases). Germline CDR1 reads SGHTA; CDR2 reads FQGNSA. This CDR3 has 15 residues. The V end lost 0 bases, the J end lost 6 bases, and 11 bases lay between the germline ends. The DNA for the CDR3 is TGTGCCAGCAGCTTAGCGGAGGGGTGGTATGAAAAACTGTTTTTT. Its translation: CASSLAEGWYEKLFF.

V gene TRBV3-1 (or the pseudogene TRBV3-2) combines with J gene TRBJ1-3; D is ambiguous. The CDR3 is made up of 13 amino acids. Trimming pared 1 base from V and 5 bases from J, leaving 6 bases between. Germline CDR1 and CDR2: LGHDT and YNNKEL (reference sequence). Here the CDR3 DNA reads TGTGCCAGCAGCCAAGCTGAGCGAAACACCATATATTTT. This translates into CASSQAERNTIYF.

In this sample, this clone turned up once. The V gene is TRBV23-1, the J gene TRBJ1-1; 9 bases fit TRBD1. TRBV23-1 is known as an ORF, though its function is uncertain. The CDR3 runs to 18 residues. The V segment lost 0 bases and the J segment 2 bases; nucleotides outside the gene matches: 10. CDR3 residues: CASSQSRDRVEKNTEAFF. In DNA, the CDR3 is TGCGCCAGCAGTCAATCCCGGGACAGGGTGGAGAAAAACACTGAAGCTTTCTTT.

The chain links TRBV7-2 to TRBJ2-1; 7 positions match TRBD2. CDR1 and CDR2 from the germline V gene are SGHTA and FQGNSA. The CDR3 is 15 residues long. The ends lost 0 bases at V and 10 bases at J; junction bases unmatched: 9. The CDR3 coding sequence is TGTGCCAGCAGCTTAGCGTTTGCGGGAGTGCGAGAGCAGTTCTTC. Translating it yields CASSLAFAGVREQFF.

This clone was found once. The rearrangement joins TRBV4-1 to TRBJ1-2; TRBD1 matches at 7 bases. After removal of 4 bases from V and 4 bases from J, the junction contained 6 bases not matched to a gene. This CDR3 is built from 14 residues. In germline, CDR1 is MGHRA, CDR2 YSYEKL. The CDR3 DNA reads as TGCGCCAGCAGCCCCCTGGGACAGCCCTATGGCTACACCTTC. Translation gives CASSPLGQPYGYTF.

V gene TRBV29-1 combines with J gene TRBJ1-5, with a weak D call TRBD1 (6 bases). Per the germline V gene, CDR1 is SQVTM and CDR2 is ANQGSEA. Trimming cost V 3 bases and J 7 bases, with 13 bases left between them. This CDR3 comprises 13 residues. The CDR3 spells CSVDQGNNQPQHF. In DNA, the CDR3 is TGCAGCGTTGACCAGGGGAATAACCAGCCCCAGCATTTT.

The V and J genes are TRBV6-5 and TRBJ1-3; TRBD1 aligns across 7 bases. The CDR3 runs to 15 residues. The V gene end was trimmed by 0 bases and the J gene end by 4 bases; junction bases not matched to a gene: 3. CDR1 MNHEY and CDR2 SVGAGI come from the germline V gene. This CDR3 is CASSYSRDSGNTIYF. Here the CDR3 DNA reads TGTGCCAGCAGTTACTCGAGGGACAGCGGAAACACCATATATTTT.

The chain uses TRBV5-4 and TRBJ2-5; 7 bases match TRBD1. Germline CDR1 and CDR2: SGHNT and YYREEE (reference sequence). The V and J ends lost 2 bases and 5 bases, in that order; junction bases with no gene match: 6. The CDR3 spans 14 residues. The CDR3 nucleotides are TGTGCCAGCAGCTTTACAGGGGCTCCGGAGACCCAGTACTTC. Its protein is CASSFTGAPETQYF.

The chain uses TRBV18 and TRBJ2-5; 15 bases map to TRBD2. There are 18 residues in the CDR3. Trimming at V came to 6 bases and at J to 4 bases, leaving 12 bases not matched to a gene. The V gene's germline CDR1 is KGHSH and CDR2 LQKENI. CDR3 protein: CASSLEGLAGGIAETQYF. CDR3 DNA: TGTGCCAGCTCTCTGGAAGGACTAGCGGGGGGGATCGCAGAGACCCAGTACTTC.

The chain employs TRBV23-1 and TRBJ2-7; the match to TRBD1 covers 9 bases. TRBV23-1 counts as an open reading frame of uncertain function. This CDR3 has 12 amino acids. V trimming: 9 bases; J trimming: 5 bases; junction bases outside the gene matches: 5. CDR3 protein: CARTGGSHEQYF. CDR3 bases: TGCGCCAGGACAGGGGGGAGCCACGAGCAGTACTTC.